The clone carrying this T cell receptor beta chain was observed a handful of times. Its antigen is undetermined. Germline V gives CDR1 MNHEY, CDR2 SMNVEV (reference sequence). The CDR3 extends over 15 amino acids. The V and J ends lost 5 bases and 0 bases respectively, with 13 bases between them. TCR cDNA was made by 5'RACE template switching, adding a universal primer site and UMIs. In TCRdb, the 5' RACE reads were re-called with MiXCR into one record per CDR3 protein. The table includes more than 300,000 distinct CDR3 sequences, about 10% detected once. This specimen belongs to a study of T cells after yellow fever vaccination. Whole-study findings and limits: Abundant clonotypes from the bulk population could contaminate FACS-sorted repertoires. Some clonotypes were seen in both the CD4 and the CD8 compartments. These made up a small share and likely arose from convergent recombination. The booster response re-showed most primary clones: approximately 95% CD4, approximately 90% CD8.

The sequencing used CD4+ T cells sorted from PBMCs, collected 45 days after the yellow fever booster vaccination. This receptor was taken from a man in his late teens or twenties who received the YFV17D yellow fever vaccine. The chain recombines TRBV27 with TRBJ1-2; no reliable D call. The CDR3 region is CASSPHSPANYGYTF. CDR3 DNA sequence: TGTGCCAGCAGTCCACACTCTCCCGCTAACTATGGCTACACCTTC.